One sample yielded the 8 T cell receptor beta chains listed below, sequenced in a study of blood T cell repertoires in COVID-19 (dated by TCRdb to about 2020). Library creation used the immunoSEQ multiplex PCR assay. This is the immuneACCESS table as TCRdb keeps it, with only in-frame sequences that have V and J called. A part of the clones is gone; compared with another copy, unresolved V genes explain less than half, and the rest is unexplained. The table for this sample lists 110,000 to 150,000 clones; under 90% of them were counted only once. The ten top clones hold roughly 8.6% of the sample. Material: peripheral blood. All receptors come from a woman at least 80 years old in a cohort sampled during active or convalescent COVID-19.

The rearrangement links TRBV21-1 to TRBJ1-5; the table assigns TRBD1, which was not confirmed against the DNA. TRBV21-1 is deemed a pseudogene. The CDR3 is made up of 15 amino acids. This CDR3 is CASSSGNRGNQPQHF. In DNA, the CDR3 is TGTGCCAGCAGCTCGGGTAATAGGGGGAATCAGCCCCAGCATTTT.

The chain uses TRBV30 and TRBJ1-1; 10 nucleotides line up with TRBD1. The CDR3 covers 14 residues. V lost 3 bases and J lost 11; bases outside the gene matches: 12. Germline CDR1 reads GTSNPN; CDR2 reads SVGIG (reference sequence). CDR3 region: CAWRGQGSSTVAFF. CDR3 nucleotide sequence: TGTGCCTGGAGGGGACAGGGGTCCTCCACGGTGGCTTTCTTT.

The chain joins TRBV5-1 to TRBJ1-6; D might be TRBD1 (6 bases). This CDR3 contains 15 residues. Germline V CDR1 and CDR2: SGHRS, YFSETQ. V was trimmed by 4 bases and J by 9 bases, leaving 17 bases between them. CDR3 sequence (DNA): TGCGCCAGCAGCCCTTCTCTAGGGGGAAGTTCACCCCTCCACTTT. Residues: CASSPSLGGSSPLHF.

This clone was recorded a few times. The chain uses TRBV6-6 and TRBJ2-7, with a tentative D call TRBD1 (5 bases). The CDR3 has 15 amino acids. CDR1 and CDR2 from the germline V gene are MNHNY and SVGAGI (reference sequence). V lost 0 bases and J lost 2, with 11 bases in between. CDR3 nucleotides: TGTGCCAGCAGTTACTCCCCCGCAGGGCCCTACGAGCAGTACTTC. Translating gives CASSYSPAGPYEQYF.

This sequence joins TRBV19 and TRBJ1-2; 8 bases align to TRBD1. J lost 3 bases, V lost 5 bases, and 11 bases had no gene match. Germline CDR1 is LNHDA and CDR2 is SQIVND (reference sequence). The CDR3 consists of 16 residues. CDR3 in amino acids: CASSDPRTGRDYGYTF. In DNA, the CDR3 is TGTGCCAGTAGTGACCCCAGGACAGGGCGGGACTATGGCTACACCTTC.

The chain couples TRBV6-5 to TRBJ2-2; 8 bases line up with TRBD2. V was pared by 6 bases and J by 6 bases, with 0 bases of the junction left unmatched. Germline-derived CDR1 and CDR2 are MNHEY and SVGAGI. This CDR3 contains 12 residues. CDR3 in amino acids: CASSGGAGELFF. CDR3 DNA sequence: TGTGCCAGCAGCGGGGGGGCCGGGGAGCTGTTTTTT.

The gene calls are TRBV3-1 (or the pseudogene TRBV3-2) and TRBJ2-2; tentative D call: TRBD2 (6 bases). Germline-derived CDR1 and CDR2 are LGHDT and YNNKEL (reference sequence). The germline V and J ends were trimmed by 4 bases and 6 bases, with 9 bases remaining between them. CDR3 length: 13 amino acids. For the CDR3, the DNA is TGTGCCAGCAGCCTGGGGAGGTCCGGGGAGCTGTTTTTT. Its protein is CASSLGRSGELFF.

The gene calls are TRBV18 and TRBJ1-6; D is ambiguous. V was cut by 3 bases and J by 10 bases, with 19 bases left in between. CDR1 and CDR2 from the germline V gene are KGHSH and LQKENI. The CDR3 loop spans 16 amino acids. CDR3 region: CASSPNQASRGSPLHF. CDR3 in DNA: TGTGCCAGCTCACCGAATCAGGCCTCTCGCGGGTCACCCCTCCACTTT.